This T cell receptor (beta chain) is drawn from a study of beta chain features in type 1 diabetes. Study in general: The samples had more than 95 million sorted cells examined in all.

Since all of the isolated RNA was reverse transcribed, expressed TCRB transcripts were what got sequenced. TCRdb keeps only in-frame clones here, not all; method: immunoSEQ multiplex PCR. Seen here are 810,000 or so clones, around a sixth observed once, and the top ten hold 0.023%. Central memory, naive, regulatory and stem cell-like memory CD4+ cells were sorted by CD45RO/CCR7/CD25/CD127/CD95/CD27. The CDR3 contains 18 residues. The sequence was obtained from a woman younger than 35 in good health. The chain employs TRBV21-1 and TRBJ2-1; the DNA was not compared with TRBD2, the D call given in the table. TRBV21-1 has pseudogene status. The sequencing sample was made of naive CD4+ T cells from blood. CDR3: CASSQRVGRTSGVNEQFF. The DNA of the CDR3 is TGTGCCAGCAGCCAACGGGTGGGTAGGACTAGCGGGGTCAATGAGCAGTTCTTC.